One sample yielded the 23 T cell receptor beta chains listed below, sequenced in a study of blood T cell repertoires in COVID-19. Data came from immunoSEQ multiplex PCR; TCRdb stores just in-frame clones and leaves some out. The sample lists just over 300,000 clones, around nine tenths seen once, with about 9.5% in the top ten. The sequenced sample was PBMCs or T cells enriched from blood (not recorded which). The receptors stem from a woman in her thirties or forties who had recovered from COVID-19.

V usage is TRBV7-9 and J usage is TRBJ2-3; D perhaps matches TRBD1 (6 bases). V dropped 1 base and J dropped 3 bases, with 17 bases sitting between them. CDR1 is SEHNR and CDR2 is FQNEAQ in the germline V gene (reference sequence). CDR3 size: 17 residues. The CDR3 region has the DNA TGTGCCAGCAGCTTAGGGTCGGCAGGGGTACTGACAGATACGCAGTATTTT. As protein: CASSLGSAGVLTDTQYF.

This chain connects TRBV5-8 to TRBJ2-1; D is ambiguous. Looked up from germline, CDR1 is SGHTS and CDR2 is YDEGEE. Deletions cut 1 base from V and 8 bases from J, with 4 bases between. The CDR3 has 11 residues. CDR3: CASSLIDEQFF. The DNA for the CDR3 is TGTGCCAGCAGCTTGATCGATGAGCAGTTCTTC.

This chain uses TRBV19 with TRBJ2-4; 10 bases map to TRBD1. The germline V gene has CDR1 LNHDA and CDR2 SQIVND (reference sequence). Germline trimming cut 9 bases from V and 7 bases from J; bases unmatched to any gene: 6. The CDR3 length is 13 residues. This chain's CDR3 is CASTSTGGNIQYF. The CDR3 nucleotides are TGTGCCAGCACATCGACAGGGGGCAACATTCAGTACTTC.

This clone came up once. The chain carries TRBV11-2 and TRBJ2-1, with 10 bases identical to TRBD2. There are 17 residues in the CDR3. J lost 3 bases, V lost 4 bases, and 9 bases had no gene match. In germline, CDR1 is SGHAT, CDR2 FQNNGV. Here the CDR3 reads CASSSVQLAGGYNEQFF. In nucleotides, the CDR3 is TGTGCCAGCAGCTCCGTCCAATTAGCGGGGGGCTACAATGAGCAGTTCTTC.

A single count supports this clone. J is TRBJ1-2 and V is TRBV18; 9 bases are shared with TRBD1. The junction had 8 bases not matched to a gene; V was cut back by 7 bases and J by 8 bases. Germline CDR1 reads KGHSH; CDR2 reads LQKENI. The CDR3 has 13 amino acids. The CDR3 sequence is CASLPDRGSGYTF. The CDR3 bases are TGTGCCAGCTTACCGGACAGGGGAAGCGGCTACACCTTC.

In this sample, this clone turned up once. The rearrangement joins TRBV19 to TRBJ1-5; D is unresolved. Trimming left V 7 bases short and J 0 bases short, with 10 bases between. This CDR3 has 14 amino acids. In germline, CDR1 is LNHDA, CDR2 SQIVND (reference sequence). CDR3 residues: CASKQVDSNQPQHF. The CDR3 DNA reads TGTGCCAGTAAGCAGGTTGATAGCAATCAGCCCCAGCATTTT.

This chain connects TRBV30 to TRBJ1-5, with 9 bases aligning to TRBD1. Germline CDR1 and CDR2: GTSNPN and SVGIG (reference sequence). The CDR3 runs to 16 residues. Trimming removed 0 bases from V and 2 bases from J; junction bases left unmatched: 5. CDR3 nucleotide sequence: TGTGCCTGGAGTGTACAGGGGGCATCGGGCAATCAGCCCCAGCATTTT. It translates to CAWSVQGASGNQPQHF.

The chain joins TRBV6-5 to TRBJ2-7; the D gene is possibly TRBD2 (5 bases). CDR3 length: 14 amino acids. V lost 5 bases and J lost 4, with 15 bases in between. Germline-derived CDR1 and CDR2 are MNHEY and SVGAGI. CDR3 coding DNA: TGTGCCAGCAGTCGGGATCGAGAGGGATACGAGCAGTACTTC. Encoded protein: CASSRDREGYEQYF.

V is TRBV7-2 and J is TRBJ2-3; TRBD2 aligns across 12 bases. The V segment lost 1 base and the J segment 14 bases; nucleotides outside the gene matches: 4. Germline CDR1 SGHTA, CDR2 FQGNSA. CDR3 length: 13 residues. CDR3 protein: CASSLGLAGALYF. CDR3 sequence (DNA): TGTGCCAGCAGCTTAGGACTAGCGGGGGCTCTGTATTTT.

The chain carries TRBV7-9 and TRBJ2-3; TRBD2 agrees at 10 bases. V dropped 5 bases and J dropped 8; count of bases not matched to a gene: 7. Looked up from germline, CDR1 is SEHNR and CDR2 is FQNEAQ (reference sequence). The CDR3 contains 14 residues. Here the CDR3 reads CASSPGVAGGTQYF. The CDR3 nucleotides read TGTGCCAGCAGCCCCGGGGTAGCGGGGGGTACGCAGTATTTT.

The chain carries TRBV5-1 and TRBJ1-6, with TRBD1 matching 7 bases. The CDR3 spans 18 residues. Germline V CDR1 and CDR2: SGHRS, YFSETQ. V dropped 4 bases and J dropped 4; count of bases not matched to a gene: 14. The CDR3 DNA follows: TGCGCCAGCAGCCCCCTCCCGACAGGGAGATATTATAATTCACCCCTCCACTTT. Translating gives CASSPLPTGRYYNSPLHF.

The table lists this clone with a few counts. The rearrangement links TRBV10-3 to TRBJ1-1, with D perhaps matching TRBD1 (5 bases). Germline CDR1 ENHRY, CDR2 SYGVKD. The V gene lost 3 bases and the J gene lost 0 bases, with 14 bases spanning the gap. CDR3 length: 16 amino acids. CDR3 loop: CAISDREASMNTEAFF. CDR3 sequence (DNA): TGTGCCATCAGTGACAGGGAGGCATCTATGAACACTGAAGCTTTCTTT.

CDR3 DNA: TGCAGCGTTAAAAGACGGGGTCGGGAGGAGACCCAGTACTTC. This encodes CSVKRRGREETQYF. This chain joins TRBV29-1 and TRBJ2-5; possible D gene TRBD2, 6 bases. Trimming cost V 5 bases and J 5 bases, with 18 bases left between them. This CDR3 is 14 amino acids long. Germline CDR1 and CDR2: SQVTM and ANQGSEA.

The chain has TRBV2 and TRBJ2-7, with a possible D match to TRBD2 (6 bases). V was shortened by 6 bases and J by 5 bases, with 14 bases between the two germline ends. This CDR3 region has 13 residues. Germline V lookup: CDR1 SNHLY, CDR2 FYNNEI. CDR3 DNA: TGTGCCAGCAGGACTAGAACCACGGACGAGCAGTACTTC. This encodes CASRTRTTDEQYF.

The chain has TRBV19 and TRBJ2-1, with unresolved D. Germline CDR1 is LNHDA and CDR2 is SQIVND (reference sequence). The CDR3 has 12 amino acids. Trimming cost V 5 bases and J 4 bases, with 6 bases left between them. The DNA for the CDR3 is TGTGCCAGTAGTCGACTTTACAATGAGCAGTTCTTC. Its protein product is CASSRLYNEQFF.

The V and J genes are TRBV19 and TRBJ1-6; D may be TRBD1 (6 bases). The length of the CDR3 is 15 residues. Per germline, CDR1 LNHDA and CDR2 SQIVND (reference sequence). With 6 bases removed from V and 5 bases from J, the gap between germline ends came to 14 bases. The CDR3 DNA follows: TGTGCCAGTAGGTGGGGGCCGGGTGATAATTCACCCCTCCACTTT. Translated, it gives CASRWGPGDNSPLHF.

This chain joins TRBV19 and TRBJ2-7, with TRBD2 identical over 8 bases. The CDR3 is 14 residues long. Germline values: CDR1 LNHDA, CDR2 SQIVND (reference sequence). Trimming cost V 5 bases and J 0 bases; bases outside gene matches: 3. CDR3 sequence (DNA): TGTGCCAGTAGTCGGCTAGCGGGCTCCTACGAGCAGTACTTC. Translating gives CASSRLAGSYEQYF.

The CDR3 nucleotides are TGTGCCAGTAGTATACTAGGGGGCCAAGAAAAACTGTTTTTT. Translated, it gives CASSILGGQEKLFF. The J gene is TRBJ1-4, the V gene TRBV19; 7 positions match TRBD1. V dropped 2 bases and J dropped 8; count of bases not matched to a gene: 5. Germline loops: CDR1 LNHDA, CDR2 SQIVND (reference sequence). This CDR3 is 14 amino acids long.

This clone was counted a single time. CDR3 sequence reads: CASSPRLAGNSDTQYF. CDR3 bases: TGCGCCAGCAGCCCCCGACTAGCGGGGAATTCAGATACGCAGTATTTT. This sequence joins TRBV4-3 and TRBJ2-3; TRBD2 aligns across 11 bases. CDR1 and CDR2 (germline): LGHNA, YSLEER. CDR3 size: 16 residues. The J segment lost 4 bases and the V segment lost 4 bases, leaving 7 bases of the junction unmatched.

The count of this clone is one. The DNA for the CDR3 is TGTGCCAGCAGTTACCCTGGGGTAGCGGGAAGAAATGAGCAGTTCTTC. It translates to CASSYPGVAGRNEQFF. The rearrangement uses TRBV6-5 and TRBJ2-1; 8 bases agree with TRBD2. CDR3 length: 16 amino acids. The trim removed 2 bases at V and 7 bases at J, leaving 10 bases unmatched. Germline CDR1 is MNHEY and CDR2 is SVGAGI.

J is TRBJ2-1 and V is TRBV5-4, with a tentative D call TRBD1 (6 bases). Trimming took 1 base from V and 4 from J, leaving 9 bases between them. The CDR3 is 14 amino acids. Germline CDR1 and CDR2: SGHNT and YYREEE (reference sequence). DNA of the CDR3: TGTGCCAGCAGCTTGTCACAGGGATACAATGAGCAGTTCTTC. Encoded protein: CASSLSQGYNEQFF. Full variable domain (rest looked up from reference TRBV5-4 and TRBJ2-1): ETGVTQSPTHLIKTRGQQVTLRCSSQSGHNTVSWYQQALGQGPQFIFQYYREEENGRGNFPPRFSGLQFPNYSSELNVNALELDDSALYLCASSLSQGYNEQFFGPGTRLTVL.

The chain recombines TRBV19 with TRBJ2-1, with TRBD1 matching 7 bases. After removal of 3 bases from V and 8 bases from J, the junction contained 10 bases not matched to a gene. This CDR3 has 15 amino acids. Germline V gene lookup returns CDR1 LNHDA and CDR2 SQIVND (reference sequence). The CDR3 DNA follows: TGTGCCAGTAGTATTTGGGTTACAGGGGATTATGAGCAGTTCTTC. Protein product: CASSIWVTGDYEQFF.

This rearrangement joins TRBV2 to TRBJ1-5; D call uncertain. CDR3 length: 13 residues. Per germline, CDR1 SNHLY and CDR2 FYNNEI. Trimming left V 5 bases short and J 1 base short, with 6 bases between. DNA of the CDR3: TGTGCCAGCAGTTGGCAGAGCAATCAGCCCCAGCATTTT. Translation: CASSWQSNQPQHF. The variable domain in full, completed from reference TRBV2 and TRBJ1-5, reads EPEVTQTPSHQVTQMGQEVILRCVPISNHLYFYWYRQILGQKVEFLVSFYNNEISEKSEIFDDQFSVERPDGSNFTLKIRSTKLEDSAMYFCASSWQSNQPQHFGDGTRLSIL.